Following are 22 T cell receptor beta chains from one sample sequenced in a study of T-cell reconstitution after alpha-beta-depleted transplantation in children. Preparation of the TCRbeta library was carried out with unique molecular identifiers. TCRdb fed the PCR reads into MiXCR, producing one record per CDR3 protein. The sample has 100,000 or so distinct CDR3 sequences, 15% to 19% seen once. The material sequenced was PBMCs, mostly from graft donor cells, taken 180 days after TCRalphabeta/CD19-depleted stem cell transplant. Receptor source: a male patient between 2 and 10 years old who had a stem cell transplant for acute lymphoblastic leukemia, so the T cells may come from the graft donor.

A remark on this clonotype: One junction end does not reproduce the germline sequence, and a read error may be involved. The chain links TRBV7-6 to TRBJ2-5; no definite D call. The length of the CDR3 is 17 residues. CDR1 SGHVS and CDR2 FNYEAQ come from the germline V gene. This chain's CDR3 is CASSFEVGSGDEETKYF. The CDR3 DNA reads TGTGCCAGCAGCTTTGAGGTGGGCTCGGGTGATGAAGAGACCAAGTACTTC. The whole variable domain, remainder taken from reference TRBV7-6 and TRBJ2-5, is GAGVSQSPRYKVTKRGQDVALRCDPISGHVSLYWYRQALGQGPEFLTYFNYEAQQDKSGLPNDRFSAERPEGSISTLTIQRTEQRDSAMYRCASSFEVGSGDEETKYFGPGTRLLVL.

This clonotype was seen just once. CDR3 nucleotide sequence: TGTGCCAGCAGGGCCGATCAGCCCCAGCATTTT. Amino acid sequence: CASRADQPQHF. V and J are TRBV25-1 and TRBJ1-5; D is uncertain. This CDR3 has 11 amino acids. Germline CDR1 MGHDK, CDR2 SYGVNS. Trimming pared 6 bases from V and 5 bases from J, leaving 5 bases between.

Comments on this clonotype: With a much larger clone just one base away, this may be a read error. This chain joins TRBV11-3 and TRBJ2-3; the D is unclear. The CDR3 covers 14 residues. CDR1 and CDR2 (germline): SGHNT, YENEEA. The CDR3 DNA reads as TGTGCCAGCAGCTTAGAGCTGCACACATATACGCAGTATTTT. It translates to CASSLELHTYTQYF. Full variable domain (rest looked up from reference TRBV11-3 and TRBJ2-3): EAGVVQSPRYKIIEKKQPVAFWCNPISGHNTLYWYLQNLGQGPELLIRYENEEAVDDSQLPKDRFSAERLKGVDSTLKIQPAELGDSAVYLCASSLELHTYTQYFGPGTRLTVL.

This clonotype is labeled as medium-sized. The V and J genes are TRBV20-1 and TRBJ2-7; D unclear. There are 10 residues in the CDR3. Germline lookup yields CDR1 DFQATT and CDR2 SNEGSKA (reference sequence). V was cut by 3 bases and J by 3 bases, with 3 bases left in between. As DNA, the CDR3 is TGCAGTGCTAGTTACTACGAGCAGTACTTC. This encodes CSASYYEQYF.

This clonotype has a handful of counts. The J gene is TRBJ1-2, the V gene TRBV12-3 or TRBV12-4; the match to TRBD1 covers 9 bases. Losses at the gene ends were 5 bases for V and 6 bases for J; bases not matched to a gene: 4. The CDR3 covers 13 residues. CDR3 coding DNA: TGTGCCAGCAGTCGGGACAGGGAGAATGGCTACACCTTC. The encoded protein is CASSRDRENGYTF.

This sequence joins TRBV18 and TRBJ1-1; D is undetermined. With 4 bases removed from V and 1 base from J, the gap between germline ends came to 10 bases. The germline gives CDR1 KGHSH, CDR2 LQKENI. This CDR3 region has 14 residues. In DNA, the CDR3 is TGTGCCAGCTCACAGGGTGGCAGGAACACTGAAGCTTTCTTT. This sequence encodes CASSQGGRNTEAFF.

The chain joins TRBV7-9 to TRBJ2-1; D is undetermined. V was pared by 3 bases and J by 9 bases, with 6 bases between. The CDR3 extends over 11 amino acids. Germline lookup yields CDR1 SEHNR and CDR2 FQNEAQ (reference sequence). CDR3 nucleotides: TGTGCCAGCAGCTTTAGGGCTGAGCAGTTCTTC. Its translation is CASSFRAEQFF.

This clonotype was counted ten times or more. The chain combines TRBV29-1 with TRBJ1-1; D remains unclear. The CDR3 extends over 14 amino acids. From germline, CDR1 is SQVTM and CDR2 ANQGSEA. V lost 4 bases to trimming and J lost 0 bases, with 12 bases between them. The CDR3 here is CSVVGPNMNTEAFF. DNA for the CDR3: TGCAGCGTTGTGGGTCCTAACATGAACACTGAAGCTTTCTTT. Filled out from reference TRBV29-1 and TRBJ1-1, the complete variable domain reads SAVISQKPSRDICQRGTSLTIQCQVDSQVTMMFWYRQQPGQSLTLIATANQGSEATYESGFVIDKFPISRPNLTFSTLTVSNMSPEDSSIYLCSVVGPNMNTEAFFGQGTRLTVV.

This clonotype turned up a few times. The chain uses TRBV27 and TRBJ2-5; 7 nucleotides align to TRBD1. Germline V lookup: CDR1 MNHEY, CDR2 SMNVEV (reference sequence). The CDR3 totals 16 residues. V trimming: 6 bases; J trimming: 0 bases; junction bases outside the gene matches: 10. The CDR3 DNA follows: TGTGCCAGCAGCCCTACAGGGGTGCAAGACCAAGAGACCCAGTACTTC. Amino acid sequence: CASSPTGVQDQETQYF.

This clonotype was seen a few times. This rearrangement joins TRBV12-3 or TRBV12-4 to TRBJ1-3; no clear D gene. Trimming left V 8 bases short and J 0 bases short, with 11 bases between. This CDR3 has 14 residues. The CDR3 reads CASPQGFSGNTIYF. The CDR3 nucleotides are TGTGCCAGCCCCCAAGGGTTCTCTGGAAACACCATATATTTT.

The rearrangement links TRBV4-2 to TRBJ2-5; D is undetermined. This CDR3 comprises 15 residues. V lost 1 base and J 1 base, leaving 10 bases between the germline ends. Germline assignment: CDR1 LGHNA and CDR2 YNFKEQ. CDR3 coding DNA: TGTGCCAGCAGCCAAGTATCCGGGCCCCAAGAGACCCAGTACTTC. It encodes CASSQVSGPQETQYF.

This clonotype was seen more than once but under ten times. J is TRBJ2-5 and V is TRBV6-2 or TRBV6-3, with TRBD1 matching 11 bases. V lost 6 bases, J lost 5 bases, and 14 bases stayed unmatched. Looked up from germline, CDR1 is MNHEY and CDR2 is SVGEGT. The CDR3 has 17 residues. The CDR3: CASSPDRGQDPQETQYF. The CDR3 nucleotides are TGTGCCAGCAGCCCGGACAGGGGGCAAGACCCCCAGGAGACCCAGTACTTC.

In its sample, this clonotype was seen many times. This chain links TRBV9 with TRBJ1-6; tentatively, D is TRBD1 (5 bases). CDR3 length: 12 residues. Germline V CDR1 and CDR2: SGDLS, YYNGEE. The germline V and J ends were trimmed by 6 bases and 7 bases, with 8 bases remaining between them. The CDR3 sequence: CASNRGNSPLHF. CDR3 DNA sequence: TGTGCCAGCAATAGGGGAAATTCACCCCTCCACTTT.

This clonotype was observed a few times. CDR3 protein: CASSPSLGGSSYNEQFF. The DNA of the CDR3 is TGTGCCAGCAGCCCTTCCCTGGGCGGGAGCTCCTACAATGAGCAGTTCTTC. This chain uses TRBV5-4 with TRBJ2-1; 7 bases are a match to TRBD2. This CDR3 is built from 17 residues. Per germline, CDR1 SGHNT and CDR2 YYREEE (reference sequence). The J segment lost 0 bases and the V segment lost 4 bases, leaving 10 bases of the junction unmatched. The full variable domain, its missing parts supplied by reference TRBV5-4 and TRBJ2-1, is ETGVTQSPTHLIKTRGQQVTLRCSSQSGHNTVSWYQQALGQGPQFIFQYYREEENGRGNFPPRFSGLQFPNYSSELNVNALELDDSALYLCASSPSLGGSSYNEQFFGPGTRLTVL.

This clonotype was found a few times. The V call is TRBV7-2, the J call TRBJ2-7, with 7 bases fitting TRBD1. In germline, CDR1 is SGHTA, CDR2 FQGNSA. Unmatched junction bases numbered 6, after V lost 4 bases and J lost 3 bases. This CDR3 is 14 amino acids long. The CDR3, as DNA: TGTGCCAGCAGCTCCGGGACAGTTTACTACGAGCAGTACTTC. This encodes CASSSGTVYYEQYF.

This chain links TRBV20-1 with TRBJ2-5; 7 positions agree with TRBD2. CDR1 and CDR2 (germline): DFQATT, SNEGSKA (reference sequence). V lost 3 bases to trimming and J lost 5 bases; unmatched junction nucleotides: 12. This CDR3 has 15 residues. The CDR3 DNA follows: TGCAGTGCTAGTGGGGCTAGCGGTCTGAGGGAGACCCAGTACTTC. Translated: CSASGASGLRETQYF.

This clonotype was counted many times. The chain is built from TRBV5-1 and TRBJ2-5, with a possible D match to TRBD1 (6 bases). Germline lookup yields CDR1 SGHRS and CDR2 YFSETQ. V lost 1 base and J lost 4, with 11 bases in between. The CDR3 is 14 residues long. The CDR3 loop is CASSLTGRTETQYF. The CDR3 DNA reads as TGCGCCAGCAGCTTGACAGGGCGTACAGAGACCCAGTACTTC.

The genes are TRBV30 and TRBJ1-2, with TRBD1 matching 9 bases. V lost 3 bases, J lost 2 bases, and 4 bases stayed unmatched. CDR1 and CDR2 from the germline V gene are GTSNPN and SVGIG (reference sequence). The CDR3 contains 14 residues. The CDR3 region has the DNA TGTGCCTGGAGCAAGGACAGGGGAAACTATGGCTACACCTTC. Protein sequence: CAWSKDRGNYGYTF. The full variable domain, its missing parts supplied by reference TRBV30 and TRBJ1-2, is SQTIHQWPATLVQPVGSPLSLECTVEGTSNPNLYWYRQAAGRGLQLLFYSVGIGQISSEVPQNLSASRPQDRQFILSSKKLLLSDSGFYLCAWSKDRGNYGYTFGSGTRLTVV.

This clonotype has just a few counts. This chain links TRBV12-3 or TRBV12-4 with TRBJ1-1; 9 bases match TRBD1. J lost 4 bases, V lost 4 bases, and 7 bases had no gene match. The CDR3 loop spans 15 amino acids. CDR3 loop: CASSSYRGRPTEAFF. In DNA, the CDR3 is TGTGCCAGCAGTTCCTACAGGGGGCGTCCCACTGAAGCTTTCTTT.

This clonotype was observed at least ten times. The genes are TRBV10-2 and TRBJ1-5; no firm D call. Looked up from germline, CDR1 is WSHSY and CDR2 is SAAADI. The CDR3 is 15 residues long. V was trimmed by 0 bases and J by 4 bases, leaving 10 bases between them. This CDR3 reads CASSESGQLNQPQHF. CDR3 nucleotides: TGCGCCAGCAGTGAGTCTGGCCAGCTTAATCAGCCCCAGCATTTT.

This chain links TRBV3-1 with TRBJ2-1; the match to TRBD2 covers 9 bases. Germline V gene sequence: CDR1 LGHDT, CDR2 YNNKEL (reference sequence). The CDR3 covers 15 residues. Trimming at V came to 2 bases and at J to 5 bases, leaving 4 bases not matched to a gene. The CDR3 bases are TGTGCCAGCAGCCAACTCCTAGCGGGGCACAATGAGCAGTTCTTC. The encoded protein is CASSQLLAGHNEQFF.

The chain uses TRBV21-1 and TRBJ2-5. TRBV21-1 is a known pseudogene. CDR3 size: 14 residues. The CDR3 protein is CASSKMMLRETQYF. The CDR3 DNA reads as TGTGCCAGCAGCAAGATGATGTTAAGGGAGACCCAGTACTTC.